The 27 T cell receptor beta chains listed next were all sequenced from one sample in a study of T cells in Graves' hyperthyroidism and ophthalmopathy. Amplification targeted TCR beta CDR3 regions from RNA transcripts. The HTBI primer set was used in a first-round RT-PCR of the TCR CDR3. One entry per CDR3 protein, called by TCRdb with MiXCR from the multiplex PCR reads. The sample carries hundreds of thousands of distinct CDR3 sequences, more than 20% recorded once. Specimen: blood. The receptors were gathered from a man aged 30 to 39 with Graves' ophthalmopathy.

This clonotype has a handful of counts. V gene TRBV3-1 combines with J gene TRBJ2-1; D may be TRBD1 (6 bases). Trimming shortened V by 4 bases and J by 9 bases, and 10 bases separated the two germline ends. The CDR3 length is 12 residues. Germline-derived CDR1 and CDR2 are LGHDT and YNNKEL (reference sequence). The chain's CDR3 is CASSPQGVEQFF. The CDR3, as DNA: TGTGCCAGCAGCCCACAGGGTGTTGAGCAGTTCTTC.

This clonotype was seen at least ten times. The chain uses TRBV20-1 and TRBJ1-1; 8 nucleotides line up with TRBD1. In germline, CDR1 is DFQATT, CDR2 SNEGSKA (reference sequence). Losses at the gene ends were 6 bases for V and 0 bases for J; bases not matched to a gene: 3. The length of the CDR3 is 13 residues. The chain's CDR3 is CSARTGMNTEAFF. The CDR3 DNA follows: TGCAGTGCCCGGACAGGGATGAACACTGAAGCTTTCTTT.

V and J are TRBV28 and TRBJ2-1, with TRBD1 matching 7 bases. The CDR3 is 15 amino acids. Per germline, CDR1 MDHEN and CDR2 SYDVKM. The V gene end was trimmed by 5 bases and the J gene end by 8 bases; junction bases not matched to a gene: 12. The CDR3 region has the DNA TGTGCCAGCAGTCTATATGACAGGGTCAAAGATGAGCAGTTCTTC. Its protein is CASSLYDRVKDEQFF.

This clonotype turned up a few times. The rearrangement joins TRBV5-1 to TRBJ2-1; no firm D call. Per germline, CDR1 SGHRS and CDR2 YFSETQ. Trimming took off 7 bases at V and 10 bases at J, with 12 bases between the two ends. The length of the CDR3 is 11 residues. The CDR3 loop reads CASHGMGEQFF. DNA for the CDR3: TGCGCCAGCCATGGAATGGGGGAGCAGTTCTTC.

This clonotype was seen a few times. DNA for the CDR3: TGCGCCAGCGGCCCGGGGCAATCGGTCGAGCAGTACTTC. Protein sequence: CASGPGQSVEQYF. The chain joins TRBV5-1 to TRBJ2-7; tentatively, D is TRBD1 or TRBD2 (5 bases each). Per the germline V gene, CDR1 is SGHRS and CDR2 is YFSETQ. V was pared by 7 bases and J by 6 bases, with 17 bases between. This CDR3 spans 13 amino acids.

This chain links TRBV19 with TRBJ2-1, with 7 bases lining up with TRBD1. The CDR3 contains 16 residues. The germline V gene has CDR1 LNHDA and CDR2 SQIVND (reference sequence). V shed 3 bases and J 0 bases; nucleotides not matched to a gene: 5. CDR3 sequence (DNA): TGTGCCAGTAGTATTAGGGGGCCGAGCTCCTACAATGAGCAGTTCTTC. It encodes CASSIRGPSSYNEQFF.

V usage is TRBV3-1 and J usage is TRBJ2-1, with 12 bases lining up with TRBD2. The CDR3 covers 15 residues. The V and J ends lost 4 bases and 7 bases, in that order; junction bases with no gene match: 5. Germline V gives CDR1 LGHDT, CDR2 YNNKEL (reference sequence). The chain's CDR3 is CASSRTSGILNEQFF. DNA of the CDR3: TGTGCCAGCAGCCGGACTAGCGGGATACTGAATGAGCAGTTCTTC.

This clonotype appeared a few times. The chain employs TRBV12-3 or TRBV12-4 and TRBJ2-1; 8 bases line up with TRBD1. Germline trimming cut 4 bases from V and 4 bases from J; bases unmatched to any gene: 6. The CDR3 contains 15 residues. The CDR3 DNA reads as TGTGCCAGCAGTTCTGACAGGGGAGAATACAATGAGCAGTTCTTC. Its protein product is CASSSDRGEYNEQFF.

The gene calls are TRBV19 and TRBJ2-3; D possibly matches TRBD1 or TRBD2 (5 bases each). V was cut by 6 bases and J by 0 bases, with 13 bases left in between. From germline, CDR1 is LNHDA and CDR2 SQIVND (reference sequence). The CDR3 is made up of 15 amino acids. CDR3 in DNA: TGTGCCAGTAGCTCCGGGACGGTGAGCACAGATACGCAGTATTTT. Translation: CASSSGTVSTDTQYF.

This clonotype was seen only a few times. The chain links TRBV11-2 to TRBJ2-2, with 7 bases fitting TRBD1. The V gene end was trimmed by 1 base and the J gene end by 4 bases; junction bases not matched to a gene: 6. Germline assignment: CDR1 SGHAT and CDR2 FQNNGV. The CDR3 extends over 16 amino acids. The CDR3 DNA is TGTGCCAGCAGCTTAGGTCGGACAGGCCCCACCGGGGAGCTGTTTTTT. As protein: CASSLGRTGPTGELFF.

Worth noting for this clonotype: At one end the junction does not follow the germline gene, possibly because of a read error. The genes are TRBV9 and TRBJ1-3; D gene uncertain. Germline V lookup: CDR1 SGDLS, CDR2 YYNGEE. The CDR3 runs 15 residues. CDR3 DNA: TGTGCCAGCAGCGTAGGAGTGGACTCTGGAAACACCATATGTTTT. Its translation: CASSVGVDSGNTICF.

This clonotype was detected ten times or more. CDR3 loop: CASSLTVGLTGSIEQFF. The CDR3 coding sequence is TGTGCCAGCAGCTTAACGGTTGGGCTGACTGGTTCGATTGAGCAGTTCTTC. The V and J genes are TRBV7-2 and TRBJ2-1; D remains ambiguous. The V gene's germline CDR1 is SGHTA and CDR2 FQGNSA. V lost 2 bases and J lost 9, with 23 bases in between. CDR3 length: 17 residues.

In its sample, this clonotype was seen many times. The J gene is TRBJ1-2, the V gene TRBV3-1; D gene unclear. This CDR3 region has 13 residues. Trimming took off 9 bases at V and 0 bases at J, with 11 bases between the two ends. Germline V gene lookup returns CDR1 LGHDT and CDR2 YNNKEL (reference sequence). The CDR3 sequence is CASSDGPNYGYTF. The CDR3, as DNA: TGTGCCAGTTCGGACGGACCTAACTATGGCTACACCTTC. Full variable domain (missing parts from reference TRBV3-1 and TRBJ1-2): DTAVSQTPKYLVTQMGNDKSIKCEQNLGHDTMYWYKQDSKKFLKIMFSYNNKELIINETVPNRFSPKSPDKAHLNLHINSLELGDSAVYFCASSDGPNYGYTFGSGTRLTVV.

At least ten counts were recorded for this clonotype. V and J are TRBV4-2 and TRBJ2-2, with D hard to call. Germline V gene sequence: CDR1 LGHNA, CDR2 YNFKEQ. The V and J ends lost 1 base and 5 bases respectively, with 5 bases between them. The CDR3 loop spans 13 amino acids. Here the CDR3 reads CASSQVGTGELFF. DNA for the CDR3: TGTGCCAGCAGCCAAGTTGGAACCGGGGAGCTGTTTTTT.

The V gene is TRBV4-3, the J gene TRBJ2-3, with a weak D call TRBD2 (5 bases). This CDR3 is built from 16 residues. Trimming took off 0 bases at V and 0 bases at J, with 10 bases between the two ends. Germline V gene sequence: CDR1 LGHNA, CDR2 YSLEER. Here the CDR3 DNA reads TGCGCCAGCAGCCAAGACAGAGCGGCAAGCACAGATACGCAGTATTTT. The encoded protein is CASSQDRAASTDTQYF.

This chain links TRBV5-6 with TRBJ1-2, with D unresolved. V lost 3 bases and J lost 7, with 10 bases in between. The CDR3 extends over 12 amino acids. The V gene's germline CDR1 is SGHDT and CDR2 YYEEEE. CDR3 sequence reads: CASSSSPGGYTF. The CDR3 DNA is TGTGCCAGCAGCTCCTCCCCCGGTGGCTACACCTTC.

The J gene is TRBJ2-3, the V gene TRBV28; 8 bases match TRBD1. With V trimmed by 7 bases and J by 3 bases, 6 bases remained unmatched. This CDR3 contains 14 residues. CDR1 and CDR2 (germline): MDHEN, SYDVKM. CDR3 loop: CASTEDRVTDTQYF. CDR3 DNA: TGTGCCAGCACCGAGGACAGGGTTACAGATACGCAGTATTTT.

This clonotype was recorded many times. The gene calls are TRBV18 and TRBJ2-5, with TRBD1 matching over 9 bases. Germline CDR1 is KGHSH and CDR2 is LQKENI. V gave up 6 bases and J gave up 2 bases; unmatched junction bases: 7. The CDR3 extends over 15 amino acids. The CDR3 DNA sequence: TGTGCCAGCTCGTCCGGGACAGGGCGACAAGAGACCCAGTACTTC. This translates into CASSSGTGRQETQYF.

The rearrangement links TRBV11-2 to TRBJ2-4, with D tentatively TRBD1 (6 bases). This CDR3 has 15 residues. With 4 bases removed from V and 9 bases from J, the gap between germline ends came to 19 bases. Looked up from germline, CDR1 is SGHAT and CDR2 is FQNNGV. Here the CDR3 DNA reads TGTGCCAGCAGCTCCGGACAGCCCGGCGCGAGCATTCAGTACTTC. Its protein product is CASSSGQPGASIQYF.

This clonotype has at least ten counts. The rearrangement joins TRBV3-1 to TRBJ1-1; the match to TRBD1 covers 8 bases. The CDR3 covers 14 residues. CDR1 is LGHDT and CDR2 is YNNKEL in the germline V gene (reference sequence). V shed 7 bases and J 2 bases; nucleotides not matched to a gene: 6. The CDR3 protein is CASISGGSNTEAFF. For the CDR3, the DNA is TGTGCCAGCATCTCAGGGGGCTCAAACACTGAAGCTTTCTTT.

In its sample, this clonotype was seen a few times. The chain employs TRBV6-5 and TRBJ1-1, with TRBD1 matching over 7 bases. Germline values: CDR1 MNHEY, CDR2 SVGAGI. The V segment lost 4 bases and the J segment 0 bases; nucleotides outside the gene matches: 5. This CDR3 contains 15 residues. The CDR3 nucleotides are TGTGCCAGCAGTTCCTATACAGGGGTGAACACTGAAGCTTTCTTT. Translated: CASSSYTGVNTEAFF.

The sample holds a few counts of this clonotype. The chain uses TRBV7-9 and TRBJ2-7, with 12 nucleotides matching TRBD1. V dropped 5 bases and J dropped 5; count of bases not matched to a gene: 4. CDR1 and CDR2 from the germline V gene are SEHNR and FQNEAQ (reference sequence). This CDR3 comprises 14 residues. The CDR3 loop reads CASSRGQGADEQYF. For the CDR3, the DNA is TGTGCCAGCAGCAGGGGACAGGGGGCCGACGAGCAGTACTTC.

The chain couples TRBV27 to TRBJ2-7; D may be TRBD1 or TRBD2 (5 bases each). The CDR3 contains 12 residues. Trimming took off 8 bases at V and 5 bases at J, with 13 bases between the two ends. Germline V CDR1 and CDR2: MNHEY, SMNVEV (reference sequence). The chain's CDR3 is CASGGDGDEQYF. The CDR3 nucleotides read TGTGCCAGCGGTGGGGACGGGGACGAGCAGTACTTC.

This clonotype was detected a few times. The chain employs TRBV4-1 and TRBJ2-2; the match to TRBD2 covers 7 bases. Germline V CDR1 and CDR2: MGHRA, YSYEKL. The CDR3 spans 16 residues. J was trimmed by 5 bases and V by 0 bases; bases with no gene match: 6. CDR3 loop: CASSQDLRGGTGELFF. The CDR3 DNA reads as TGCGCCAGCAGCCAAGATCTAAGGGGAGGGACCGGGGAGCTGTTTTTT.

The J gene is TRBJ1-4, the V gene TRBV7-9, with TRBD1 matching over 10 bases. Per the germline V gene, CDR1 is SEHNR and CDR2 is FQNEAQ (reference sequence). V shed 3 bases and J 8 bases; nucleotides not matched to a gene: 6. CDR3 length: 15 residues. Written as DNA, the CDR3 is TGTGCCAGCAGCTTGTCGACAGGGGGCATAGAAAAACTGTTTTTT. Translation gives CASSLSTGGIEKLFF.

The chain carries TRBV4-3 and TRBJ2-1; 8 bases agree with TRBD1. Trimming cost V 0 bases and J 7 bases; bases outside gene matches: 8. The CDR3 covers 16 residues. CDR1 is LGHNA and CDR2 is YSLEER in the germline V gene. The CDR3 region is CASSQDPGGRLNEQFF. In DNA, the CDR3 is TGCGCCAGCAGCCAAGATCCAGGGGGCCGTTTGAATGAGCAGTTCTTC.

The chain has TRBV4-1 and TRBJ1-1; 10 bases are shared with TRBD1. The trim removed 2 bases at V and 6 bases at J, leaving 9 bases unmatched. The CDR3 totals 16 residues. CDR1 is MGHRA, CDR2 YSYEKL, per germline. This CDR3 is CASSQSPGQGFSEAFF. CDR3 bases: TGCGCCAGCAGCCAATCTCCGGGACAGGGGTTCTCTGAAGCTTTCTTT.